This T cell receptor beta chain is drawn from a study of tumor and adjacent non-tumor tissue in lung cancer. Study details: Aged about 30 to 85 years, patients included under 13 men and five or six women with stage I to III disease.

V lost 5 bases to trimming and J lost 6 bases, with 15 bases between them. CDR3 length: 14 amino acids. Per the germline V gene, CDR1 is MRHNA and CDR2 is SNTAGT. A modified ARM-PCR protocol with three rounds of nested PCR amplified TCRbeta. TCRdb processed the multiplex PCR reads anew with MiXCR; each CDR3 protein has one entry. The sample records approximately 120,000 distinct CDR3 sequences, 66% being singletons. The template was RNA from unsorted bulk tissue. Chemotherapy-naive patients with new lung cancer underwent thoracic surgery in China, August–November 2014. The rearrangement joins TRBV6-4 to TRBJ2-3; TRBD2 is a possible D gene (5 bases). The receptor comes from a man aged 25 to 45 with non-small cell lung cancer. Sequenced material: lung tumor tissue. The CDR3 nucleotides are TGTGCCAGCAGTCCCACTAGGGCCGTCGATACGCAGTATTTT. Translating it yields CASSPTRAVDTQYF.